This T cell receptor (beta chain) comes out of a study of cytomegalovirus exposure and HLA in healthy donors. CDR3 length: 16 amino acids. The germline gives CDR1 SGDLS, CDR2 YYNGEE. V was clipped by 0 bases and J by 1 base; unmatched bases: 3. Study observations and caveats: In a later analysis, common viral pathogens appeared linked to several of the most significant clusters.

This clone was counted between two and nine times. Antigen unknown. The PCR contained 60 Vbeta and 13 Jbeta primers. Produced via immunoSEQ multiplex PCR; TCRdb's table is partial and in-frame only. The sample consists of 95,000 or so clones, 65% to 90% of them appearing once. This sequence originates from a woman aged 70-85 years in good health and CMV-seropositive. What was sequenced was PBMCs. The V gene is TRBV9, the J gene TRBJ2-1, with 8 bases matching TRBD2. The CDR3, as DNA: TGTGCCAGCAGCGTAGGAGCGGGAGAGTCCTACAATGAGCAGTTCTTC. The encoded protein is CASSVGAGESYNEQFF.